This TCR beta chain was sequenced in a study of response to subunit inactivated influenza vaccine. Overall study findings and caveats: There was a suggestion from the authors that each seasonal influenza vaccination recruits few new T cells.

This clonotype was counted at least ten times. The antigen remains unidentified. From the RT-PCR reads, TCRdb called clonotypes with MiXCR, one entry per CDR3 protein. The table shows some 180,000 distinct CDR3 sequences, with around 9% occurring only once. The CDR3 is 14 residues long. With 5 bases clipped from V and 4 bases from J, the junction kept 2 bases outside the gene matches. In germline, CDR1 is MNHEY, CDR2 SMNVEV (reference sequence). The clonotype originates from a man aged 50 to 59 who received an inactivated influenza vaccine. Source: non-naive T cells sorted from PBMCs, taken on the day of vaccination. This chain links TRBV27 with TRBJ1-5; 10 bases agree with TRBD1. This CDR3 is CASSRQGANQPQHF. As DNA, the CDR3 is TGTGCCAGCAGTCGACAGGGGGCGAATCAGCCCCAGCATTTT.